This T cell receptor beta chain was recovered during a study of shared clonotypes between healthy human individuals. Looking at the study overall: Every donor yielded three CD4 naive, three CD4 memory, two CD8 naive and one CD8 memory plate.

The CDR3 length is 12 residues. V lost 6 bases and J 10 bases, leaving 13 bases between the germline ends. Germline CDR1 KGHSH, CDR2 LQKENI. It was CD45RO-negative cells, positively selected for CCR7, that made up naive CD8 cells, with terminally differentiated effector memory CD45RA+ cells excluded. This clone has a single count. The method was immunoSEQ multiplex PCR; TCRdb's version includes in-frame clones alone and lacks a portion of them. The data show about 2.1 million clones, about 94% seen once. The chain links TRBV18 to TRBJ2-1; D possibly matches TRBD1 or TRBD2 (5 bases each). Sequences were obtained from naive CD8+ T cells from PBMCs. This TCR came from a man aged 18 to 29 in good health. Some clones in this sample may be carry-over from other donors' samples. The CDR3, as DNA: TGTGCCAGCTCCGAGGTGGGGGACGAGCAGTTCTTC. Residues: CASSEVGDEQFF.